Shown below are 8 T cell receptor beta chains from a single sample sequenced in a study of blood T cells in healthy people across ages. Then a second PCR, running about 6 to 11 cycles, was carried out with a sample-barcoded 5' primer and a J-beta primer mix. TCRdb reprocessed the 5' RACE reads with MiXCR, giving one entry per CDR3 protein. The repertoire has about 670,000 distinct CDR3 sequences, 40% to 50% of them found once; the top ten carry 30%. The specimen sequenced was blood. The receptors were sampled from an elderly man in good health.

This clonotype was found a few times. The chain uses TRBV5-1 and TRBJ2-5; 11 bases line up with TRBD1. The CDR3 contains 15 residues. Unmatched junction bases numbered 8, after V lost 6 bases and J lost 4 bases. Germline CDR1 reads SGHRS; CDR2 reads YFSETQ. CDR3 loop: CASTKGTGGSETQYF. The CDR3 DNA sequence: TGCGCCAGCACCAAGGGGACAGGGGGATCAGAGACCCAGTACTTC.

The chain carries TRBV7-8 and TRBJ2-7; D might be TRBD1 (6 bases). In germline, CDR1 is SGHVS, CDR2 FQNEAQ. Trimming cost V 1 base and J 2 bases, with 21 bases left between them. This CDR3 region has 18 residues. CDR3 amino acids: CASSLVGQRGSQTYEQYF. In DNA, the CDR3 is TGTGCCAGCAGCTTAGTCGGGCAGAGGGGGTCTCAGACCTACGAGCAGTACTTC.

Ten or more counts support this clonotype. This rearrangement joins TRBV20-1 to TRBJ2-7; 10 bases align to TRBD2. V gave up 6 bases and J gave up 4 bases; unmatched junction bases: 12. This CDR3 contains 15 residues. Germline CDR1 and CDR2: DFQATT and SNEGSKA (reference sequence). CDR3 nucleotides: TGCAGTGCCCGAGGGGCTAGCGGGAGTATGTACGAGCAGTACTTC. Its translation is CSARGASGSMYEQYF.

This clonotype was seen only a few times. V and J are TRBV14 and TRBJ2-1; 10 nucleotides align to TRBD2. With 8 bases clipped from V and 3 bases from J, the junction kept 10 bases outside the gene matches. The germline V gene has CDR1 SGHDN and CDR2 FVKESK. The CDR3 sequence is 16 residues long. CDR3 protein: CASESPGTSDYNEQFF. The CDR3 nucleotides read TGTGCCAGCGAGTCACCCGGGACTAGCGACTACAATGAGCAGTTCTTC. Filled out from reference TRBV14 and TRBJ2-1, the complete variable domain reads EAGVTQFPSHSVIEKGQTVTLRCDPISGHDNLYWYRRVMGKEIKFLLHFVKESKQDESGMPNNRFLAERTGGTYSTLKVQPAELEDSGVYFCASESPGTSDYNEQFFGPGTRLTVL.

This clonotype was observed many times. V gene TRBV20-1 combines with J gene TRBJ2-1, with D unresolved. CDR3 length: 15 amino acids. Trimming pared 3 bases from V and 4 bases from J, leaving 16 bases between. Germline CDR1 DFQATT, CDR2 SNEGSKA (reference sequence). CDR3 coding DNA: TGCAGTGCTAGGAACAAGGACCGACCTTACAATGAGCAGTTCTTC. It is translated as CSARNKDRPYNEQFF.

This clonotype was recorded many times. The rearrangement links TRBV6-6 to TRBJ2-7; 8 positions agree with TRBD2. The CDR3 loop spans 16 amino acids. Trimming cost V 2 bases and J 3 bases; bases outside gene matches: 9. Germline values: CDR1 MNHNY, CDR2 SVGAGI (reference sequence). This CDR3 reads CASSYIAGRAGYEQYF. Here the CDR3 DNA reads TGTGCCAGCAGTTACATCGCCGGGAGGGCCGGCTACGAGCAGTACTTC.

This clonotype was detected ten times or more. The V and J genes are TRBV7-2 and TRBJ2-5; TRBD2 aligns across 9 bases. CDR1 and CDR2 from the germline V gene are SGHTA and FQGNSA. The length of the CDR3 is 16 residues. Germline trimming cut 2 bases from V and 4 bases from J; bases unmatched to any gene: 8. This chain's CDR3 is CASSLQASGTVETQYF. The CDR3 region has the DNA TGTGCCAGCAGCTTACAGGCTAGCGGGACTGTAGAGACCCAGTACTTC.

This clonotype has only a few counts. The rearrangement uses TRBV14 and TRBJ2-5, with TRBD1 as a possible D gene (6 bases). Trimming removed 0 bases at V and 2 bases at J, with 16 bases between. CDR3 length equals 17 residues. The germline V gene encodes CDR1 SGHDN and CDR2 FVKESK. CDR3 protein: CASSQDVWGHGQETQYF. CDR3 DNA sequence: TGTGCCAGCAGCCAAGATGTTTGGGGACATGGGCAAGAGACCCAGTACTTC.